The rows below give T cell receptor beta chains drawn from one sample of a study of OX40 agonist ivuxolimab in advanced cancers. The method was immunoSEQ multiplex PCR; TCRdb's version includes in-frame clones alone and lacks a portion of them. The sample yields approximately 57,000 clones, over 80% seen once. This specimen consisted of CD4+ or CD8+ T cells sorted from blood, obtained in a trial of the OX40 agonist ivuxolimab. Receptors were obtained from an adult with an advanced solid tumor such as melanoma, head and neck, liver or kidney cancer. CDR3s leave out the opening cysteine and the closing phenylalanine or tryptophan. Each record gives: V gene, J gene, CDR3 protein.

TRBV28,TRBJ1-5,ASSFPSQINQPQH
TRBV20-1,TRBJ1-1,SATNTEAF
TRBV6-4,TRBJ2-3,ASSQTGGTDTQY
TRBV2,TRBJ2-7,ASGGGRGPNEQY
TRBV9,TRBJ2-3,ASSFRDRGSTDTQY
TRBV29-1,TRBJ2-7,SGTTGSDEQY
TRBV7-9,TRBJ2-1,ASSPPTRNSYNEQF
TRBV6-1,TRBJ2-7,ASSEATSGRSKQY
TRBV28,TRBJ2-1,ASSLPAETKNEQF
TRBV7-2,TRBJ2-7,ASSLPVGGTYEQY
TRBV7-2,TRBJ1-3,ASSTRQGPGNTIY
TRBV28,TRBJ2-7,ASSPGGGQGSYEQY
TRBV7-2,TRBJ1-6,ASGSPNSPLH
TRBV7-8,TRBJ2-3,ASSTDGRSTDTQY
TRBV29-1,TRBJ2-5,SGIAGETQY
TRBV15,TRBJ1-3,ATSRDPPGAGNTIY
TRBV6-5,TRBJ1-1,ASSWGVNTEAF
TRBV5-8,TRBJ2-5,ASSLYETQY
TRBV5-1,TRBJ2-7,ASSRALATTYEQY
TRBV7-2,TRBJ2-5,ASSFQTGEGTQY
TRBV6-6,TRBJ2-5,ASSPSLPGVGETQY
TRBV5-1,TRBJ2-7,ASSLGQSYEQY
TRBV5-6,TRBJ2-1,ASTRPLLAQNNEQF
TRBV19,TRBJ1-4,ASSVGPSNEKLF
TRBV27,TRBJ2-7,ASRPGLKSYEQY
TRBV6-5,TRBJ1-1,ASGRGLNTEAF
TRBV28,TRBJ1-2,ASSATGADYGYT
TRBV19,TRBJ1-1,ASSMEVNTEAF
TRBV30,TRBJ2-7,AWGGDPYEQY
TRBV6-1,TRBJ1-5,ASSHEVGRNQPQH
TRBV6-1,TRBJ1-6,ASSEDRRRGSPLH
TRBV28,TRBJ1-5,ASSLVLGRPQH
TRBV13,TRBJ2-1,ASSLAPGLAGYEQF
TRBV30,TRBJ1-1,AWSVGGFFTEAF
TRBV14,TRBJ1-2,ASSPRQGFGYT
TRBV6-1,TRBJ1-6,ASRAGGVSSPLH
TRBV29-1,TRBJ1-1,SVGRDSQSLLHTEAF
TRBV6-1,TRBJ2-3,ASSESVLGALTDTQY
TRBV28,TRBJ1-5,ASSFLGNQPQH
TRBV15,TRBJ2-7,ATSRDGGSYGRNSYEQY
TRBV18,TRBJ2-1,ASSPANSATNEQF
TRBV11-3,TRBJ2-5,ASSPGLAGTETQY